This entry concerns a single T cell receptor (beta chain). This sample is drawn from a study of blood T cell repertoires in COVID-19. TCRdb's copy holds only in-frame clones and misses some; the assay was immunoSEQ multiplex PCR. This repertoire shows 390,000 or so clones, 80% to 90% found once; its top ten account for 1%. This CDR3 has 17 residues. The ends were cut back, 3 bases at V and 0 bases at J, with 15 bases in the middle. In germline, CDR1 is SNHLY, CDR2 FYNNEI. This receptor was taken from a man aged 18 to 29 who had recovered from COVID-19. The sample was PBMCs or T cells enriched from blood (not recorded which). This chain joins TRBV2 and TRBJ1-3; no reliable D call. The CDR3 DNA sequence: TGTGCCAGCAGTGAGCCCCAACAGATAATCTCTGGAAACACCATATATTTT. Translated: CASSEPQQIISGNTIYF.